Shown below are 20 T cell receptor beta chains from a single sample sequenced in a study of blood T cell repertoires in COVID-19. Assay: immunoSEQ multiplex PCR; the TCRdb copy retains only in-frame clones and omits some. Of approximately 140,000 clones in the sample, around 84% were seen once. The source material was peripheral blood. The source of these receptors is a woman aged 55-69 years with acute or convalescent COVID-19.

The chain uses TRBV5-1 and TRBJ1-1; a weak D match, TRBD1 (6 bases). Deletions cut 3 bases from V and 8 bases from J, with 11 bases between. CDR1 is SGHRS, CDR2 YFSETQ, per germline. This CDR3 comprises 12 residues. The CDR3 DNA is TGCGCCAGCAGCTACGGACAGTCCGAAGCTTTCTTT. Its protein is CASSYGQSEAFF.

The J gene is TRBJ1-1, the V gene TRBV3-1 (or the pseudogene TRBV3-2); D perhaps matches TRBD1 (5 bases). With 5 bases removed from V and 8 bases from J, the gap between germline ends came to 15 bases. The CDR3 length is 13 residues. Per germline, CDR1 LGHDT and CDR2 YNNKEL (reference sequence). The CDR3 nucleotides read TGTGCCAGCAGCTCACAGGACCTGGGGGAAGCTTTCTTT. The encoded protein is CASSSQDLGEAFF.

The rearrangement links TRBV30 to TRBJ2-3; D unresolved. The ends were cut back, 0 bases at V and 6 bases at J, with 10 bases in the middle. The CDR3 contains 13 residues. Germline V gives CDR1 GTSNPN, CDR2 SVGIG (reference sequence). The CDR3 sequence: CAWSVSPRDTQYF. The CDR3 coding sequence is TGTGCCTGGAGTGTATCCCCGCGCGATACGCAGTATTTT.

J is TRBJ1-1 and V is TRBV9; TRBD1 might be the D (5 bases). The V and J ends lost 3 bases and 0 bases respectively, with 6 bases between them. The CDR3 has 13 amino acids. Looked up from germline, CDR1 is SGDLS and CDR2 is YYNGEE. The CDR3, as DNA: TGTGCCAGCAGCGAGACAGTGAACACTGAAGCTTTCTTT. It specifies CASSETVNTEAFF.

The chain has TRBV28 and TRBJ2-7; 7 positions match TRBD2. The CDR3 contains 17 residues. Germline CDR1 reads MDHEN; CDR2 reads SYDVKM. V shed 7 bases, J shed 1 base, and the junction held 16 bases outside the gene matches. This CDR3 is CASTFGLDPPASYEQYF. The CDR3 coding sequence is TGTGCCAGCACCTTCGGACTAGATCCCCCCGCGTCCTACGAGCAGTACTTC.

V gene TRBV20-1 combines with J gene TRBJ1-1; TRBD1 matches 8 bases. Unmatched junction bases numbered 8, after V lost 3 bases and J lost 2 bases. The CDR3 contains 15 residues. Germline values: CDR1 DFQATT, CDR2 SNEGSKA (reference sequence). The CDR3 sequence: CSASGQGAGNTEAFF. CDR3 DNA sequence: TGCAGTGCTAGTGGGCAGGGGGCAGGAAACACTGAAGCTTTCTTT.

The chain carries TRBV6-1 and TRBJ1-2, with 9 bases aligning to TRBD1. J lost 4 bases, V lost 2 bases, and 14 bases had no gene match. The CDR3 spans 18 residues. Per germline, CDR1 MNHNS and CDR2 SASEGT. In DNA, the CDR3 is TGTGCCAGCAGTGAACAACCGGGACAGGGACCGATTAGCTATGGCTACACCTTC. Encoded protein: CASSEQPGQGPISYGYTF.

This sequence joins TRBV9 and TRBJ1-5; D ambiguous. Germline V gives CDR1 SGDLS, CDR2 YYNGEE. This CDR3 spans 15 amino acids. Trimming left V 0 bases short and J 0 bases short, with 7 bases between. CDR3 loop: CASSVDGYSNQPQHF. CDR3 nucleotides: TGTGCCAGCAGCGTAGACGGGTATAGCAATCAGCCCCAGCATTTT. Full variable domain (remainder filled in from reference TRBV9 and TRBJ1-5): DSGVTQTPKHLITATGQRVTLRCSPRSGDLSVYWYQQSLDQGLQFLIQYYNGEERAKGNILERFSAQQFPDLHSELNLSSLELGDSALYFCASSVDGYSNQPQHFGDGTRLSIL.

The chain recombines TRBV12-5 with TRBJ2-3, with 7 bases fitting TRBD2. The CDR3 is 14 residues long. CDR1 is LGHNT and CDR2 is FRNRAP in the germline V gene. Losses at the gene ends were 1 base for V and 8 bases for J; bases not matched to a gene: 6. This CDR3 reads CASGLGGGAGTQYF. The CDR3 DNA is TGTGCTAGTGGTTTGGGCGGGGGAGCGGGTACGCAGTATTTT. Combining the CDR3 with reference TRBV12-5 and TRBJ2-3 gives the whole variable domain DARVTQTPRHKVTEMGQEVTMRCQPILGHNTVFWYRQTMMQGLELLAYFRNRAPLDDSGMPKDRFSAEMPDATLATLKIQPSEPRDSAVYFCASGLGGGAGTQYFGPGTRLTVL.

The CDR3 is CASSLVGTSGGGNEQFF. CDR3 DNA: TGTGCCAGCAGCTTAGTTGGGACTAGCGGGGGGGGCAATGAGCAGTTCTTC. The chain uses TRBV11-2 and TRBJ2-1; TRBD2 matches at 16 bases. In germline, CDR1 is SGHAT, CDR2 FQNNGV. With V trimmed by 1 base and J by 6 bases, 3 bases remained unmatched. CDR3 length: 17 amino acids.

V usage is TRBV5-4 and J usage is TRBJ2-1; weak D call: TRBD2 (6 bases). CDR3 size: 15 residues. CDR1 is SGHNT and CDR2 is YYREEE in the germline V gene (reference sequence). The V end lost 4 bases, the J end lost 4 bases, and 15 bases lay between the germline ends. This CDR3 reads CASSEAGRNYNEQFF. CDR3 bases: TGTGCCAGCAGCGAGGCGGGGAGGAATTACAATGAGCAGTTCTTC. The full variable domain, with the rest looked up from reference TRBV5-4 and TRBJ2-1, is ETGVTQSPTHLIKTRGQQVTLRCSSQSGHNTVSWYQQALGQGPQFIFQYYREEENGRGNFPPRFSGLQFPNYSSELNVNALELDDSALYLCASSEAGRNYNEQFFGPGTRLTVL.

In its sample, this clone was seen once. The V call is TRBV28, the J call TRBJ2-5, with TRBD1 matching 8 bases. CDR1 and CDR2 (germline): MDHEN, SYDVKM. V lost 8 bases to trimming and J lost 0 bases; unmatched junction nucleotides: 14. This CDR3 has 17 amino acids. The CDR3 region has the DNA TGTGCCAGCGCAATGGGCCAGGGGGCCTCGTACCAAGAGACCCAGTACTTC. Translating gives CASAMGQGASYQETQYF. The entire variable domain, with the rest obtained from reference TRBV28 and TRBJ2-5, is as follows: DVKVTQSSRYLVKRTGEKVFLECVQDMDHENMFWYRQDPGLGLRLIYFSYDVKMKEKGDIPEGYSVSREKKERFSLILESASTNQTSMYLCASAMGQGASYQETQYFGPGTRLLVL.

The DNA of the CDR3 is TGTGCCAGTAGTCGAACCCAGGGGGCAGCCGGGGAGCTGTTTTTT. Its protein is CASSRTQGAAGELFF. The V gene is TRBV19, the J gene TRBJ2-2, with 8 nucleotides matching TRBD1. V lost 5 bases and J lost 6; bases outside the gene matches: 8. The CDR3 length is 15 residues. The germline CDR1 and CDR2 sequences are LNHDA and SQIVND (reference sequence).

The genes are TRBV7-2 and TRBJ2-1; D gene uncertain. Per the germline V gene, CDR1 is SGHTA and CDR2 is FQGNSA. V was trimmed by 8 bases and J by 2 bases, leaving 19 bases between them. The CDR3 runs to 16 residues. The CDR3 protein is CASGSLAASAYNEQFF. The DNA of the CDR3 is TGTGCCAGCGGAAGCTTGGCCGCAAGCGCCTACAATGAGCAGTTCTTC.

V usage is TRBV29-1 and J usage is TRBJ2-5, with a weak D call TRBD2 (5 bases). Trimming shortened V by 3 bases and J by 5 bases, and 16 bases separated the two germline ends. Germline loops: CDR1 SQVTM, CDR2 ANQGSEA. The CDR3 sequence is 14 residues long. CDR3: CSVDAVSGWETQYF. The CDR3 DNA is TGCAGCGTTGACGCCGTAAGCGGTTGGGAGACCCAGTACTTC. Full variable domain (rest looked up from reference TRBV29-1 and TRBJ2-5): SAVISQKPSRDICQRGTSLTIQCQVDSQVTMMFWYRQQPGQSLTLIATANQGSEATYESGFVIDKFPISRPNLTFSTLTVSNMSPEDSSIYLCSVDAVSGWETQYFGPGTRLLVL.

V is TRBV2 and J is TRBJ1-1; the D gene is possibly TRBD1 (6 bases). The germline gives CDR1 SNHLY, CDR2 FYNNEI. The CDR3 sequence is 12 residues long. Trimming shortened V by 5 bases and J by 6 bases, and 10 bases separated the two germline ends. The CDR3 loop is CASSPGQPEAFF. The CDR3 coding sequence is TGTGCCAGCAGTCCCGGACAGCCTGAAGCTTTCTTT.

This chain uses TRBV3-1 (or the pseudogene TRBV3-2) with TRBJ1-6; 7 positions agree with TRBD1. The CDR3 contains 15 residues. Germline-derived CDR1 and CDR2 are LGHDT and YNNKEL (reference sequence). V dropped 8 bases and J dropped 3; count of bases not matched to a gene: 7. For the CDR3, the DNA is TGTGCCAGCTCCGCGGGACAGAACTATAATTCACCCCTCCACTTT. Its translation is CASSAGQNYNSPLHF.

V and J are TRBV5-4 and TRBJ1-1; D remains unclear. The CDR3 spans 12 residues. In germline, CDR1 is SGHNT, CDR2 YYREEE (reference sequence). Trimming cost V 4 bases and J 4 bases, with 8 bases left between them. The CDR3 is CASSTRATEAFF. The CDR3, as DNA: TGTGCCAGCAGCACTAGGGCCACTGAAGCTTTCTTT.

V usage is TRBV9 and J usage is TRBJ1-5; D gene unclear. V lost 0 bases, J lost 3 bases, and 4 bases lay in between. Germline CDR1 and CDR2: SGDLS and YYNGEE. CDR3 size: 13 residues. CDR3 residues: CASSVGLNQPQHF. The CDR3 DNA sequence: TGTGCCAGCAGCGTAGGGCTCAATCAGCCCCAGCATTTT.

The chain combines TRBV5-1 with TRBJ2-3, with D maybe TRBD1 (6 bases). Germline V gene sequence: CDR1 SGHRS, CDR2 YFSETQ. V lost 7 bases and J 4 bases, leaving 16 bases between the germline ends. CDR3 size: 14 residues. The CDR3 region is CASCLAGDADTQYF. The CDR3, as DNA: TGCGCCAGCTGCCTGGCAGGGGATGCAGATACGCAGTATTTT.